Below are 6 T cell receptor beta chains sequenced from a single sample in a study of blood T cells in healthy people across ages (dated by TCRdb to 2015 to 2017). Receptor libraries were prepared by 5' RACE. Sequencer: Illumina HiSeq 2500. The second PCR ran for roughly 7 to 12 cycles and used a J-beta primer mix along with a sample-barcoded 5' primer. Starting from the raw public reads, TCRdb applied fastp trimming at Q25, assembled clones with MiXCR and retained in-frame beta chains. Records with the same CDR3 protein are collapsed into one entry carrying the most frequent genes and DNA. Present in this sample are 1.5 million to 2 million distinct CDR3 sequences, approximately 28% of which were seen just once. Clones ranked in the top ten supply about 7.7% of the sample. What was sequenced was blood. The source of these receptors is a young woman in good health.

The CDR3 bases are TGTGCCATCAGTTCTACAGGGGCAACTAACTATGGCTACACCTTC. Translating it yields CAISSTGATNYGYTF. The V and J genes are TRBV10-3 and TRBJ1-2; 7 bases match TRBD1. With 5 bases clipped from V and 0 bases from J, the junction kept 6 bases outside the gene matches. The CDR3 is 15 amino acids. From germline, CDR1 is ENHRY and CDR2 SYGVKD.

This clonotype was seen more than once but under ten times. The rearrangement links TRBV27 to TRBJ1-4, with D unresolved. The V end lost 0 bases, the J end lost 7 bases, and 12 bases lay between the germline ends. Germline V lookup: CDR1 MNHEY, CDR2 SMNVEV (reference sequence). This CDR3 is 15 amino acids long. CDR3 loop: CASSLSLGLREKLFF. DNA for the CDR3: TGTGCCAGCAGTTTATCGCTCGGGTTGCGTGAAAAACTGTTTTTT.

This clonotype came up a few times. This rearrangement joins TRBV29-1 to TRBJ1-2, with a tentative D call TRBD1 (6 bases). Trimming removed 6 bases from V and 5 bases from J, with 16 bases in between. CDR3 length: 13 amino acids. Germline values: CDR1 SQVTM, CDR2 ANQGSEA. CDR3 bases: TGCAGCGTCCAGGGGTCGGGCCTTTATGGCTACACCTTC. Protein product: CSVQGSGLYGYTF.

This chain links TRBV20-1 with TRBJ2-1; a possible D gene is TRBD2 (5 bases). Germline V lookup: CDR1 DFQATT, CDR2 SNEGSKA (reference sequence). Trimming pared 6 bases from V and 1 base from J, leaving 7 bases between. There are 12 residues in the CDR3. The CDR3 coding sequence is TGCAGTGCCCGGAGGTCCTACAATGAGCAGTTCTTC. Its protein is CSARRSYNEQFF.

The CDR3 is CASSLGGGLAGFEQYF. The CDR3 DNA reads TGTGCCAGCAGCTTAGGAGGGGGGCTAGCGGGATTCGAGCAGTACTTC. This rearrangement joins TRBV11-2 to TRBJ2-7; 9 bases are a match to TRBD2. V was pared by 1 base and J by 6 bases, with 10 bases of the junction left unmatched. Germline CDR1 and CDR2: SGHAT and FQNNGV. This CDR3 contains 16 residues. The full variable domain, its missing parts supplied by reference TRBV11-2 and TRBJ2-7, is EAGVAQSPRYKIIEKRQSVAFWCNPISGHATLYWYQQILGQGPKLLIQFQNNGVVDDSQLPKDRFSAERLKGVDSTLKIQPAKLEDSAVYLCASSLGGGLAGFEQYFGPGTRLTVT.

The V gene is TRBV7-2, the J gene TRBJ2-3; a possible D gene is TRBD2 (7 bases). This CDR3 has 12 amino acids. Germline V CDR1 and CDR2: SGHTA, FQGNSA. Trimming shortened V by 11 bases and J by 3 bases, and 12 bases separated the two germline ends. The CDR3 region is CAAEGGTDTQYF. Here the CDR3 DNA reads TGTGCCGCAGAGGGGGGGACAGATACGCAGTATTTT.